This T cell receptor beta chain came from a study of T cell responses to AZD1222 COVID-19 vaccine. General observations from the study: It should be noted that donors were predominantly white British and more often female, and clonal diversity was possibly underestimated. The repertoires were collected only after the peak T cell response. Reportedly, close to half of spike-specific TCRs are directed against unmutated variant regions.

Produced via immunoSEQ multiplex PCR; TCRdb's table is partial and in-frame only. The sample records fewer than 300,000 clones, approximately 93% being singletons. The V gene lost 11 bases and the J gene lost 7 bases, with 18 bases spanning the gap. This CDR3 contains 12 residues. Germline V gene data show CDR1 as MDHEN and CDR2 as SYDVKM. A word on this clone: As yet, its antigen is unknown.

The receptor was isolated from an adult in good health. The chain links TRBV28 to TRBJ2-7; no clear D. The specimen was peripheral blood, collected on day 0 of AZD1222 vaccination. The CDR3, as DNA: TGTGCCGTCACCGCCGGTTTCGGGGAGCAGTACTTC. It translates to CAVTAGFGEQYF.